This is a list of T cell receptor beta chains from one sample in a study of T-cell memory formation after mild COVID-19. TCRdb used MiXCR to reprocess the 5' RACE reads, holding one entry per CDR3 protein. The sample records fewer than 300,000 distinct CDR3 sequences, roughly 18% being singletons. The specimen was PBMCs or a T cell subset sorted from them (not recorded which). The receptor source for this set is a man younger than 30 who had mild COVID-19 (a few samples of this study predate the infection). Cell type and time point are not known. The CDR3 runs from the conserved cysteine through the conserved F or W. D genes are given only for firm matches. Expanded clones get a size class; other rows say once, few or many, or leave the size out.

>.|TRBJ2-3|TRBV2|.
CASSREARDTQYF
TGTGCCAGCAGCCGAGAGGCCCGAGATACGCAGTATTTT
>.|TRBJ2-3|TRBV20-1|.
CSAFRGVGDTQYF
TGCAGTGCTTTCCGCGGGGTGGGGGATACGCAGTATTTT
>few|TRBJ2-2|TRBV12-3/TRBV12-4|.
CASSWQGNTGELFF
TGTGCCAGCAGTTGGCAGGGGAACACCGGGGAGCTGTTTTTT
>.|TRBJ1-1|TRBV7-2|.
CASSLLGGEGGFF
TGTGCCAGCAGCTTACTCGGGGGGGAAGGGGGATTCTTT
>.|TRBJ1-2|TRBV5-6|TRBD1
CASSTRTGGIYGYTF
TGTGCCAGCAGCACACGGACAGGGGGGATATATGGCTACACCTTC
>few|TRBJ1-2|TRBV11-2|.
CASSSGTYGYGYTF
TGTGCCAGCAGCTCCGGGACTTATGGCTATGGCTACACCTTC
>few|TRBJ2-2|TRBV5-1|.
CASSLQGSGELFF
TGCGCCAGCAGCCTTCAGGGTTCCGGGGAGCTGTTTTTT
>few|TRBJ2-2|TRBV7-3|TRBD1
CASTGQGGGELFF
TGTGCCAGTACGGGACAGGGCGGCGGGGAGCTGTTTTTT
>.|TRBJ1-4|TRBV7-8|TRBD1
CASSQDRGQTNEKLFF
TGTGCCAGCAGCCAAGACAGGGGGCAGACAAATGAAAAACTGTTTTTT
>few|TRBJ1-1|TRBV20-1|.
CSARKRALGNTEAFF
TGCAGTGCTAGAAAACGGGCCCTCGGGAACACTGAAGCTTTCTTT
>.|TRBJ2-7|TRBV5-5|.
CASSLLPGSYEQYF
TGTGCCAGCAGCTTACTCCCTGGCTCCTACGAGCAGTACTTC
>few|TRBJ2-1|TRBV3-1|TRBD2
CASSQDGGDEQFF
TGTGCCAGCAGCCAAGATGGGGGGGATGAGCAGTTCTTC
>.|TRBJ1-5|TRBV4-3|TRBD1
CASSQDLGGADQPQHF
TGCGCCAGCAGCCAGGATTTAGGGGGCGCGGATCAGCCCCAGCATTTT
>few|TRBJ2-3|TRBV12-3/TRBV12-4|.
CASSLRSHTDTQYF
TGTGCCAGCAGTTTAAGATCCCACACAGATACGCAGTATTTT
>few|TRBJ2-7|TRBV4-1|TRBD1
CASSQESFDRGIDEQYF
TGCGCCAGCAGCCAAGAATCATTCGACAGGGGAATCGACGAGCAGTACTTC
>few|TRBJ2-1|TRBV20-1|TRBD2
CSASRGLVGEQFF
TGCAGTGCTAGTCGGGGACTAGTGGGTGAGCAGTTCTTC
>.|TRBJ2-1|TRBV7-2|TRBD1
CASGTERTFNEQFF
TGTGCCAGCGGGACAGAGAGGACCTTCAATGAGCAGTTCTTC
>many|TRBJ2-5|TRBV5-6|TRBD1
CASSLVDRVEETQYF
TGTGCCAGCAGCTTGGTGGACAGGGTGGAAGAGACCCAGTACTTC
>many|TRBJ2-2|TRBV7-2|.
CASSRHRGELFF
TGTGCCAGCAGCCGCCACAGGGGGGAGCTGTTTTTT
>.|TRBJ2-3|TRBV3-1|.
CASRAGGDTQYF
TGTGCCAGCAGGGCCGGGGGAGATACGCAGTATTTT
>.|TRBJ2-5|TRBV7-6|TRBD2
CASSLSPSGGETQYF
TGTGCCAGCAGCTTATCGCCTAGCGGGGGGGAGACCCAGTACTTC
>few|TRBJ1-1|TRBV7-8|.
CASSFTGPGAFF
TGTGCCAGCAGCTTTACAGGGCCTGGAGCTTTCTTT
>.|TRBJ2-3|TRBV15|.
CATSGGGVTDTQYF
TGTGCCACCAGTGGCGGGGGCGTTACAGATACGCAGTATTTT
>.|TRBJ2-7|TRBV10-3|.
CAISRRDSQDSEQYF
TGTGCCATCAGTCGGCGGGACAGTCAGGATTCCGAGCAGTACTTC
>.|TRBJ2-2|TRBV11-2|.
CASSLEVFGELFF
TGTGCCAGCAGCTTAGAGGTTTTCGGGGAGCTGTTTTTT
>.|TRBJ2-4|TRBV6-2/TRBV6-3|.
CASRKGSHRGNIQYF
TGTGCCAGCAGGAAGGGCAGCCACCGGGGAAACATTCAGTACTTC
>few|TRBJ1-2|TRBV4-2|.
CASSPGVFYTF
TGTGCCAGCAGCCCCGGTGTCTTCTACACCTTC